What follows describes a single TCR beta chain. This CDR3 is built from 15 residues. Germline loops: CDR1 LNHDA, CDR2 SQIVND (reference sequence). The V end lost 7 bases, the J end lost 8 bases, and 23 bases lay between the germline ends. From the RT-PCR reads, TCRdb called clonotypes with MiXCR, one entry per CDR3 protein. This sample has about a million distinct CDR3 sequences; roughly 18% occur once, and the top ten carry around 6%. The source of the sample is a study of patients and donors after allogeneic stem cell transplantation. Sequenced input: blood, either unsorted or a sorted T cell fraction (not recorded which). This TCR derives from a human donor who was either an allogeneic HSCT recipient or a stem cell or donor lymphocyte infusion donor (not recorded which). It is not recorded whose cells these are; they may come from a transplant donor. The V and J genes are TRBV19 and TRBJ1-2, with D perhaps matching TRBD1 (6 bases). The CDR3 nucleotides are TGTGCCAGTACCTCGGGACACCACCCGACGAAGGGCTACACCTTC. Translated, it gives CASTSGHHPTKGYTF.